Below are 26 T cell receptor beta chains sequenced from a single sample in a study of blood T cell repertoires in COVID-19. Generated by immunoSEQ multiplex PCR, the TCRdb table keeps only in-frame clones and is missing some. In the table there are roughly 97,000 clones, about nine tenths of which are singletons. Material for sequencing was peripheral blood. All receptors derive from a man over 45 with acute or convalescent COVID-19.

The rearrangement links TRBV4-1 to TRBJ2-3, with TRBD2 matching over 8 bases. With 4 bases clipped from V and 5 bases from J, the junction kept 8 bases outside the gene matches. Germline lookup yields CDR1 MGHRA and CDR2 YSYEKL. The CDR3 is 15 amino acids. As DNA, the CDR3 is TGCGCCAGCAGCCTAAGAGCGGGAGTGATAGATACGCAGTATTTT. This encodes CASSLRAGVIDTQYF.

The genes are TRBV5-5 and TRBJ2-7; 12 bases fit TRBD1. Germline trimming cut 0 bases from V and 6 bases from J; bases unmatched to any gene: 4. CDR3 size: 15 residues. Germline V CDR1 and CDR2: SGHKS, YYEKEE (reference sequence). The CDR3 region has the DNA TGTGCCAGCAGCTTGGCGGGACAGGGGGCCGGCGAGCAGTACTTC. This codes for CASSLAGQGAGEQYF.

The chain uses TRBV5-1 and TRBJ1-1; D ambiguous. The V and J ends lost 4 bases and 1 base respectively, with 14 bases between them. This CDR3 has 15 residues. The germline gives CDR1 SGHRS, CDR2 YFSETQ. CDR3: CASSVGLQWNTEAFF. In nucleotides, the CDR3 is TGCGCCAGCAGCGTCGGACTGCAGTGGAACACTGAAGCTTTCTTT. Full variable domain (rest looked up from reference TRBV5-1 and TRBJ1-1): KAGVTQTPRYLIKTRGQQVTLSCSPISGHRSVSWYQQTPGQGLQFLFEYFSETQRNKGNFPGRFSGRQFSNSRSEMNVSTLELGDSALYLCASSVGLQWNTEAFFGQGTRLTVV.

This clone occurred a few times. This chain links TRBV18 with TRBJ1-2; D is uncertain. Trimming removed 3 bases at V and 4 bases at J, with 9 bases between. The CDR3 runs to 13 residues. Germline V lookup: CDR1 KGHSH, CDR2 LQKENI. The DNA of the CDR3 is TGTGCCAGCTCACCTCAGGAAGGCTATGGCTACACCTTC. Translated, it gives CASSPQEGYGYTF. The full variable domain, its missing parts supplied by reference TRBV18 and TRBJ1-2, is NAGVMQNPRHLVRRRGQEARLRCSPMKGHSHVYWYRQLPEEGLKFMVYLQKENIIDESGMPKERFSAEFPKEGPSILRIQQVVRGDSAAYFCASSPQEGYGYTFGSGTRLTVV.

V is TRBV11-1 and J is TRBJ2-1, with 9 bases identical to TRBD1. Germline loops: CDR1 SGHAT, CDR2 FQDESV (reference sequence). The CDR3 is 16 residues long. With V trimmed by 5 bases and J by 4 bases, 9 bases remained unmatched. The CDR3 coding sequence is TGTGCCAGCAGCAGGACCGGGACAGGGTTTTACAATGAGCAGTTCTTC. The encoded protein is CASSRTGTGFYNEQFF.

The genes are TRBV6-5 and TRBJ2-1; TRBD2 is a possible D gene (6 bases). The CDR3 covers 13 residues. V was pared by 0 bases and J by 9 bases, with 9 bases between. Germline CDR1 MNHEY, CDR2 SVGAGI. The CDR3 coding sequence is TGTGCCAGCAGTTACTCACCGGGAGTTGAGCAGTTCTTC. Its protein is CASSYSPGVEQFF.

Here the CDR3 reads CASSGGRVGELFF. CDR3 coding DNA: TGCGCCAGCAGTGGGGGGCGCGTCGGGGAGCTGTTTTTT. This rearrangement joins TRBV10-2 to TRBJ2-2; possibly TRBD1 for D (6 bases). V gave up 4 bases and J gave up 7 bases, with 10 bases separating them. Germline V lookup: CDR1 WSHSY, CDR2 SAAADI. The CDR3 spans 13 residues.

This chain links TRBV2 with TRBJ2-5; D unclear. The germline CDR1 and CDR2 sequences are SNHLY and FYNNEI. This CDR3 is built from 12 residues. Deletions cut 3 bases from V and 5 bases from J, with 7 bases between. CDR3 protein: CASSDSWETQYF. CDR3 nucleotide sequence: TGTGCCAGCAGTGACAGTTGGGAGACCCAGTACTTC.

The rearrangement joins TRBV6-5 to TRBJ1-1; TRBD1 matches 9 bases. The CDR3 runs 13 residues. Germline V gene data show CDR1 as MNHEY and CDR2 as SVGAGI. J gave up 5 bases and V 11 bases, and 9 bases lay outside the gene matches. Here the CDR3 reads CAGGNRGLTEAFF. Written as DNA, the CDR3 is TGTGCCGGGGGAAACAGGGGGCTTACTGAAGCTTTCTTT.

The chain is built from TRBV9 and TRBJ2-5, with a possible D match to TRBD1 (5 bases). CDR3 size: 16 residues. Per germline, CDR1 SGDLS and CDR2 YYNGEE. Trimming left V 3 bases short and J 5 bases short, with 20 bases between. CDR3 sequence: CASSGRGRGNWETQYF. Written as DNA, the CDR3 is TGTGCCAGCAGCGGAAGGGGAAGGGGCAATTGGGAGACCCAGTACTTC. Combining the CDR3 with reference TRBV9 and TRBJ2-5 gives the whole variable domain DSGVTQTPKHLITATGQRVTLRCSPRSGDLSVYWYQQSLDQGLQFLIQYYNGEERAKGNILERFSAQQFPDLHSELNLSSLELGDSALYFCASSGRGRGNWETQYFGPGTRLLVL.

The chain uses TRBV24-1 and TRBJ2-7; 10 bases align to TRBD1. Germline CDR1 KGHDR, CDR2 SFDVKD. V lost 6 bases and J lost 8; bases outside the gene matches: 6. This CDR3 is built from 13 residues. CDR3 amino acids: CATSQTGGAKQYF. CDR3 sequence (DNA): TGTGCCACCAGTCAGACAGGGGGCGCCAAGCAGTACTTC.

The chain joins TRBV5-1 to TRBJ2-5; TRBD1 is a possible D gene (6 bases). In germline, CDR1 is SGHRS, CDR2 YFSETQ. This CDR3 spans 15 amino acids. V was clipped by 0 bases and J by 4 bases, with 13 bases between them. CDR3 protein: CASSLDVRDTETQYF. The DNA of the CDR3 is TGCGCCAGCAGCTTGGATGTCAGGGACACAGAGACCCAGTACTTC. The complete variable domain, with remaining parts taken from reference TRBV5-1 and TRBJ2-5, reads KAGVTQTPRYLIKTRGQQVTLSCSPISGHRSVSWYQQTPGQGLQFLFEYFSETQRNKGNFPGRFSGRQFSNSRSEMNVSTLELGDSALYLCASSLDVRDTETQYFGPGTRLLVL.

The sample holds one count of this clone. This CDR3 is CASTLDRDHEQYF. The DNA for the CDR3 is TGTGCCAGCACTCTCGACAGGGACCACGAGCAGTACTTC. The chain carries TRBV28 and TRBJ2-7; 7 positions agree with TRBD1. J was trimmed by 5 bases and V by 7 bases; bases with no gene match: 8. Germline CDR1 MDHEN, CDR2 SYDVKM. This CDR3 has 13 amino acids.

The gene calls are TRBV28 and TRBJ2-5, with TRBD1 identical over 7 bases. This CDR3 is built from 16 residues. V gave up 2 bases and J gave up 5 bases; unmatched junction bases: 11. CDR1 and CDR2 from the germline V gene are MDHEN and SYDVKM. The CDR3 protein is CASSLEITARGETQYF. CDR3 nucleotides: TGTGCCAGCAGTTTAGAGATCACAGCCAGGGGGGAGACCCAGTACTTC. The variable domain in full, with the rest retrieved from reference TRBV28 and TRBJ2-5, is DVKVTQSSRYLVKRTGEKVFLECVQDMDHENMFWYRQDPGLGLRLIYFSYDVKMKEKGDIPEGYSVSREKKERFSLILESASTNQTSMYLCASSLEITARGETQYFGPGTRLLVL.

The chain couples TRBV5-6 to TRBJ2-7; no clear D gene. CDR1 is SGHDT, CDR2 YYEEEE, per germline. This CDR3 contains 13 residues. The V end was cut by 1 base, the J end by 4 bases, with 9 bases between. In DNA form, the CDR3 reads TGTGCCAGCAGCTTGTTGTCTAGTTACGAGCAGTACTTC. Residues: CASSLLSSYEQYF.

In the case of this clone: The sample holds other DNA sequences that translate to the same CDR3. The CDR3 region has the DNA TGTGCCAGCAGTTTAAGAGGCGAGCAGTACTTC. It encodes CASSLRGEQYF. The chain joins TRBV28 to TRBJ2-7; no firm D call. Germline V gives CDR1 MDHEN, CDR2 SYDVKM. This CDR3 comprises 11 residues. V was clipped by 2 bases and J by 6 bases, with 5 bases between them.

V and J are TRBV9 and TRBJ2-1; TRBD1 might be the D (5 bases). The germline V and J ends were trimmed by 3 bases and 6 bases, with 10 bases remaining between them. CDR1 is SGDLS, CDR2 YYNGEE, per germline. CDR3 length: 13 amino acids. CDR3 bases: TGTGCCAGCAGCGGGACACCCTTCAATGAGCAGTTCTTC. Translating it yields CASSGTPFNEQFF.

The chain links TRBV11-3 to TRBJ2-7; D may be TRBD2 (5 bases). This CDR3 has 13 amino acids. The V end was cut by 1 base, the J end by 2 bases, with 6 bases between. CDR1 and CDR2 (germline): SGHNT, YENEEA. CDR3: CASSLGLPYEQYF. CDR3 coding DNA: TGTGCCAGCAGCTTAGGACTACCCTACGAGCAGTACTTC.

The gene calls are TRBV18 and TRBJ2-3, with a tentative D call TRBD2 (6 bases). V dropped 4 bases and J dropped 9 bases, with 11 bases sitting between them. The length of the CDR3 is 12 residues. CDR1 and CDR2 (germline): KGHSH, LQKENI. The CDR3: CASSHPEGTQYF. CDR3 nucleotides: TGTGCCAGCTCACACCCGGAGGGGACGCAGTATTTT.

This sequence joins TRBV6-5 and TRBJ2-1, with TRBD2 matching 13 bases. This CDR3 has 15 residues. Germline CDR1 is MNHEY and CDR2 is SVGAGI. Trimming cost V 5 bases and J 4 bases; bases outside gene matches: 2. The CDR3 spells CASSPTSGGYNEQFF. CDR3 nucleotides: TGTGCCAGCAGTCCGACTAGCGGGGGGTACAATGAGCAGTTCTTC.

The chain carries TRBV9 and TRBJ2-7; TRBD2 matches at 9 bases. The germline CDR1 and CDR2 sequences are SGDLS and YYNGEE. This CDR3 region has 14 residues. Germline trimming cut 4 bases from V and 4 bases from J; bases unmatched to any gene: 6. This chain's CDR3 is CASSPSGRRYEQYF. CDR3 bases: TGTGCCAGCAGCCCCAGCGGGAGGAGGTACGAGCAGTACTTC.

This chain connects TRBV6-2 or TRBV6-3 to TRBJ2-7, with TRBD2 identical over 11 bases. CDR3 length: 15 amino acids. V shed 2 bases, J shed 12 bases, and the junction held 12 bases outside the gene matches. Per the germline V gene, CDR1 is MNHEY and CDR2 is SVGEGT. Written as DNA, the CDR3 is TGTGCCAGCAGTTACGACACTGTAGCGGGAGGGCCCGTGTACTTC. Translation: CASSYDTVAGGPVYF.

V usage is TRBV4-1 and J usage is TRBJ1-5; 8 bases align to TRBD1. The trim removed 1 base at V and 1 base at J, leaving 6 bases unmatched. Germline CDR1 MGHRA, CDR2 YSYEKL. This CDR3 has 17 residues. The CDR3 loop is CASSQVAGGLSNQPQHF. The CDR3 region has the DNA TGCGCCAGCAGCCAAGTGGCAGGGGGCCTAAGCAATCAGCCCCAGCATTTT.

The chain links TRBV5-8 to TRBJ1-5; D is possibly TRBD1 (5 bases). Germline V lookup: CDR1 SGHTS, CDR2 YDEGEE. The CDR3 length is 13 residues. Trimming took 0 bases from V and 5 from J, leaving 6 bases between them. The CDR3 region has the DNA TGTGCCAGCAGCTTGGGCAGGGATCAGCCCCAGCATTTT. It specifies CASSLGRDQPQHF.

J is TRBJ1-1 and V is TRBV4-1; no firm D call. V was pared by 0 bases and J by 1 base, with 9 bases between. CDR1 is MGHRA and CDR2 is YSYEKL in the germline V gene. This CDR3 is 15 amino acids long. The CDR3 sequence: CASSQDPGWNTEAFF. For the CDR3, the DNA is TGCGCCAGCAGCCAAGATCCGGGGTGGAACACTGAAGCTTTCTTT.

V is TRBV28 and J is TRBJ1-4, with D unclear. V lost 3 bases and J 10 bases, leaving 15 bases between the germline ends. Germline loops: CDR1 MDHEN, CDR2 SYDVKM. CDR3 length: 14 amino acids. The DNA of the CDR3 is TGTGCCAGCAGTTTGCCCTACTATCCACGAAAACTGTTTTTT. Translated, it gives CASSLPYYPRKLFF.